The 18 T cell receptor beta chains below all came from one sample that was sequenced in a study of regulatory T cells in long-lasting Graves disease. The time point: newly diagnosed GD, antithyroid drugs for less than 3 months. RNA from PBMCs was the source of the TCR library. Sequencing libraries for TCR beta were prepared with iRepertoire HTBI primers and Arm-PCR of CDR3 regions. TCRdb analysed the multiplex PCR reads with MiXCR anew, one entry per CDR3 protein. The sample carries more than 300,000 distinct CDR3 sequences, over 9.5% recorded once. Separately, the same data were catalogued under a study of T cells in Graves' hyperthyroidism and ophthalmopathy.

This material consisted of peripheral blood mononuclear cells (PBMCs), taken at new diagnosis, from a patient treated with antithyroid drugs. These receptors were taken from a woman under 30 with Graves disease.

This clonotype has at least ten counts. An end of the junction does not agree with germline; a read error may underlie this. This chain links TRBV7-9 with TRBJ2-5, with 7 nucleotides matching TRBD1. The CDR3 has 15 amino acids. Germline CDR1 and CDR2: SEHNR and FQNEAQ (reference sequence). The CDR3 loop reads CASSWGDRAKETQCF. In DNA, the CDR3 is TGTGCCAGCAGCTGGGGAGACAGGGCGAAAGAGACCCAGTGCTTC. The full variable domain, its missing parts supplied by reference TRBV7-9 and TRBJ2-5, is DTGVSQNPRHKITKRGQNVTFRCDPISEHNRLYWYRQTLGQGPEFLTYFQNEAQLEKSRLLSDRFSAERPKGSFSTLEIQRTEQGDSAMYLCASSWGDRAKETQCFGPGTRLLVL.

The chain employs TRBV11-2 and TRBJ1-4; D remains unclear. Germline V gene sequence: CDR1 SGHAT, CDR2 FQNNGV. The CDR3 contains 19 residues. The V end lost 4 bases, the J end lost 6 bases, and 27 bases lay between the germline ends. In nucleotides, the CDR3 is TGTGCCAGCAGCTCACTCCATGCTACCCGTTCCGGGGTGGATGAAAAACTGTTTTTT. Translating it yields CASSSLHATRSGVDEKLFF.

At least ten counts were recorded for this clonotype. The chain joins TRBV2 to TRBJ2-1; a weak D match, TRBD2 (6 bases). Germline CDR1 SNHLY, CDR2 FYNNEI. V was cut by 8 bases and J by 7 bases, with 18 bases left in between. This CDR3 region has 14 residues. The CDR3: CASPDYLEKNEQFF. For the CDR3, the DNA is TGTGCCAGCCCGGACTACCTAGAAAAGAATGAGCAGTTCTTC.

This chain links TRBV27 with TRBJ2-7; perhaps TRBD1 as D (6 bases). Deletions cut 4 bases from V and 0 bases from J, with 13 bases between. This CDR3 is built from 15 residues. Looked up from germline, CDR1 is MNHEY and CDR2 is SMNVEV (reference sequence). The CDR3 loop reads CASSYSQGLSYEQYF. In nucleotides, the CDR3 is TGTGCCAGCAGTTACTCACAGGGCCTCTCCTACGAGCAGTACTTC.

In this sample, this clonotype turned up many times. The rearrangement links TRBV28 to TRBJ2-1, with 9 bases fitting TRBD2. With 5 bases clipped from V and 5 bases from J, the junction kept 4 bases outside the gene matches. CDR1 and CDR2 from the germline V gene are MDHEN and SYDVKM. The CDR3 runs to 14 residues. The CDR3 loop is CASSLAGKDNEQFF. The CDR3 coding sequence is TGTGCCAGCAGTCTAGCGGGAAAAGACAATGAGCAGTTCTTC.

The chain couples TRBV6-2 or TRBV6-3 to TRBJ2-3; 12 positions match TRBD2. The V and J ends lost 4 bases and 1 base, in that order; junction bases with no gene match: 12. Germline CDR1 MNHEY, CDR2 SVGEGT. The CDR3 has 19 amino acids. CDR3 region: CASSSREGRLAGGTDTQYF. As DNA, the CDR3 is TGTGCCAGCAGTTCTCGGGAGGGCCGACTAGCGGGGGGCACAGATACGCAGTATTTT.

This clonotype was seen ten or more times. V gene TRBV7-9 combines with J gene TRBJ2-1; D remains unclear. CDR1 and CDR2 from the germline V gene are SEHNR and FQNEAQ (reference sequence). This CDR3 has 14 amino acids. V was clipped by 7 bases and J by 4 bases, with 14 bases between them. The CDR3 loop reads CASTLSNAYNEQFF. The CDR3 region has the DNA TGTGCCAGCACCCTTTCAAACGCATACAATGAGCAGTTCTTC.

This clonotype was seen many times. The DNA of the CDR3 is TGCAGTGCTAGGGGTAGCGGTTTTTACCCCTTCGAGCAGTACTTC. It is translated as CSARGSGFYPFEQYF. The chain carries TRBV20-1 and TRBJ2-7; weak D call: TRBD2 (6 bases). CDR3 size: 15 residues. Trimming left V 3 bases short and J 6 bases short, with 21 bases between. The germline V gene has CDR1 DFQATT and CDR2 SNEGSKA (reference sequence).

This clonotype appeared many times. V is TRBV20-1 and J is TRBJ2-5; D unresolved. Per the germline V gene, CDR1 is DFQATT and CDR2 is SNEGSKA (reference sequence). V shed 5 bases and J shed 0 bases, with 13 bases lying between them. This CDR3 has 14 residues. The CDR3, as DNA: TGCAGTGCTGCCCAGCTTGGTTACCAAGAGACCCAGTACTTC. Translated, it gives CSAAQLGYQETQYF.

This clonotype was found many times. The V gene is TRBV6-1, the J gene TRBJ1-2, with D possibly matching TRBD1 (6 bases). Trimming left V 6 bases short and J 2 bases short, with 13 bases between. The CDR3 consists of 14 residues. CDR1 and CDR2 (germline): MNHNS, SASEGT. CDR3 in amino acids: CASRGNRENYGYTF. As DNA, the CDR3 is TGTGCCAGCAGGGGAAACAGGGAGAACTATGGCTACACCTTC.

There are many counts of this clonotype. The V gene is TRBV11-2, the J gene TRBJ1-2; a possible D gene is TRBD1 (5 bases). Trimming took 0 bases from V and 0 from J, leaving 11 bases between them. There are 16 residues in the CDR3. Germline lookup yields CDR1 SGHAT and CDR2 FQNNGV. The DNA of the CDR3 is TGTGCCAGCAGCTTAGACGGTGCAGGGTCTAACTATGGCTACACCTTC. Its translation is CASSLDGAGSNYGYTF.

The table lists this clonotype with many counts. The CDR3 is CASSFTRSSYNEQFF. The CDR3 DNA sequence: TGTGCCAGCAGCTTCACACGTAGCTCCTACAATGAGCAGTTCTTC. The V gene is TRBV7-2, the J gene TRBJ2-1; D is undetermined. With 3 bases removed from V and 0 bases from J, the gap between germline ends came to 9 bases. This CDR3 contains 15 residues. Germline values: CDR1 SGHTA, CDR2 FQGNSA. Full variable domain (missing parts from reference TRBV7-2 and TRBJ2-1): GAGVSQSPSNKVTEKGKDVELRCDPISGHTALYWYRQSLGQGLEFLIYFQGNSAPDKSGLPSDRFSAERTGGSVSTLTIQRTQQEDSAVYLCASSFTRSSYNEQFFGPGTRLTVL.

This clonotype was counted a single time. One base separates it from a far larger clone, so it is likely a read error. The chain employs TRBV7-9 and TRBJ2-7; D is ambiguous. The CDR3 runs to 14 residues. With 9 bases removed from V and 7 bases from J, the gap between germline ends came to 22 bases. Germline V gives CDR1 SEHNR, CDR2 FQNEAQ (reference sequence). This chain's CDR3 is CASHQATTYNEQYF. The CDR3, as DNA: TGTGCCAGTCACCAGGCTACTACCTACAATGAGCAGTACTTC.

The chain couples TRBV7-6 to TRBJ2-1; TRBD1 matches at 11 bases. There are 16 residues in the CDR3. J gave up 6 bases and V 5 bases, and 9 bases lay outside the gene matches. The germline V gene has CDR1 SGHVS and CDR2 FNYEAQ. The chain's CDR3 is CASSPGEDRGPNEQFF. In DNA, the CDR3 is TGTGCCAGCAGCCCAGGGGAGGACAGGGGGCCCAATGAGCAGTTCTTC.

In its sample, this clonotype was seen many times. J is TRBJ1-2 and V is TRBV16; the D is unclear. Deletions cut 2 bases from V and 2 bases from J, with 12 bases between. Per the germline V gene, CDR1 is KGHSY and CDR2 is FQNENV. This CDR3 has 15 amino acids. CDR3 sequence (DNA): TGTGCCAGCAGCCAAATCACGCGAGTCAACTATGGCTACACCTTC. It specifies CASSQITRVNYGYTF.

This clonotype was found a few times. J is TRBJ1-5 and V is TRBV20-1; no firm D call. This CDR3 is built from 14 residues. Trimming removed 0 bases at V and 1 base at J, with 7 bases between. Per germline, CDR1 DFQATT and CDR2 SNEGSKA (reference sequence). DNA for the CDR3: TGCAGTGCTAGAGATCAGCCCAGCAATCAGCCCCAGCATTTT. Translating it yields CSARDQPSNQPQHF.

This clonotype was seen at least ten times. The genes are TRBV7-9 and TRBJ1-1; D is perhaps TRBD1 (6 bases). Trimming cost V 0 bases and J 4 bases, with 9 bases left between them. CDR3 size: 14 residues. Germline V gene data show CDR1 as SEHNR and CDR2 as FQNEAQ (reference sequence). The CDR3 spells CASSLAIRGTEAFF. The CDR3 region has the DNA TGTGCCAGCAGCTTAGCGATCAGGGGCACTGAAGCTTTCTTT.

Ten or more counts support this clonotype. One end of the junction does not line up with germline, which may come from a read error. The rearrangement uses TRBV5-1 and TRBJ1-1; D is unclear. The CDR3 extends over 13 amino acids. Germline assignment: CDR1 SGHRS and CDR2 YFSETQ. The CDR3 loop is CASSLALNTEAFF. Here the CDR3 DNA reads TGTGCCAGCAGCTTAGCCCTGAACACTGAAGCTTTCTTT.